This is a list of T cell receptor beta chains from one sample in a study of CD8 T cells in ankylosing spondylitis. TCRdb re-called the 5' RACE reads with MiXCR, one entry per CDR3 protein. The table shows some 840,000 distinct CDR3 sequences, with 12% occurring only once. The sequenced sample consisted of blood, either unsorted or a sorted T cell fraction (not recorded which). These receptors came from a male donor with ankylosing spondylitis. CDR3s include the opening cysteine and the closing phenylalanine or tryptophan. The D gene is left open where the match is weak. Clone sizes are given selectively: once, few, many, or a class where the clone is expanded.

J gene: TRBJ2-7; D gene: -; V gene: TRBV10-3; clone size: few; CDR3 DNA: TGTGCCATCAGTGATAGGAGGGGGACATCACCCTACGAGCAGTACTTC; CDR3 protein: CAISDRRGTSPYEQYF
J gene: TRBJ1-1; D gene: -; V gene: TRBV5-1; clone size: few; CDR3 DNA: TGCGCCAGCAGCTCGTCCGGGGATAACACTGAAGCTTTCTTT; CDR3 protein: CASSSSGDNTEAFF
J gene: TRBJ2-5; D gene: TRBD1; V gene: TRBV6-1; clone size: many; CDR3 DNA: TGTGCCAGCAGTATCTCTGGGACAGGGGAGACCCAGTACTTC; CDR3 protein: CASSISGTGETQYF
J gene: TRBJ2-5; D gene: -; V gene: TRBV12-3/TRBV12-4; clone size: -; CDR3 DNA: TGTGCCAGCAGTTTAAGGGTACCTCAAGAGACCCAGTACTTC; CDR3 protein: CASSLRVPQETQYF
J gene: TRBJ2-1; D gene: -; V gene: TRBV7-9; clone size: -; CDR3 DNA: TGTGCCAGCAGCTGGGGACAATGGAATGAGCAGTTCTTC; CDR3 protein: CASSWGQWNEQFF
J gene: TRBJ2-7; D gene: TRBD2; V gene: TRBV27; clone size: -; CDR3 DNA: TGTGCCAGCAGGGCTAGCGGGAGTGGCTACGAGCAGTACTTC; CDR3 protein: CASRASGSGYEQYF
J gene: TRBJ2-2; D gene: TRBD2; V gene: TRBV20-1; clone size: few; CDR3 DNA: TGCAGTGCTAGGGGCGGGGGGATCACCGGGGAGCTGTTTTTT; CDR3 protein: CSARGGGITGELFF
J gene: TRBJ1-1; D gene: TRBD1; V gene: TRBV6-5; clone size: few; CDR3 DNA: TGTGCCAGCAGAACCAGGGGGGGAAGTGAAGCTTTCTTT; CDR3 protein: CASRTRGGSEAFF
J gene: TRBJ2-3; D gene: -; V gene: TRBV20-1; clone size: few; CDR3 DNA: TGCAGTCCAGGGGGGAACACAGATACGCAGTATTTT; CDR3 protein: CSPGGNTDTQYF
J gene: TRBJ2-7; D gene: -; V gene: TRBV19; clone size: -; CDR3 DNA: TGTGCCAGTAGTTTCGGGACACCATCCGACGAGCAGTACTTC; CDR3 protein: CASSFGTPSDEQYF
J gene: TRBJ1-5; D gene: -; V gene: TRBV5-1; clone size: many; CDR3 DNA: TGCGCCAGCAGCTTGGGAGGGACTCGTAATCAGCCCCAGCATTTT; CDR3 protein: CASSLGGTRNQPQHF
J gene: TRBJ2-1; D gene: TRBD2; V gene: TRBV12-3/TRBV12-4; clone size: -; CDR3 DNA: TGTGCCAGCAGTTTATATGTCGCTAGCGGGGCGAATGAGCAGTTCTTC; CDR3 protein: CASSLYVASGANEQFF
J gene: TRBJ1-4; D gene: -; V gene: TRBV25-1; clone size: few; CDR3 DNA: TGTGCCAGCAGTGCTGCGGAAAATGAAAAACTGTTTTTT; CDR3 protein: CASSAAENEKLFF
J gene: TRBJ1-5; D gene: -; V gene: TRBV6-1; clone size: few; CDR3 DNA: TGTGCCAGCAGCCCTCAGGACCTAGATCAGCCCCAGCATTTT; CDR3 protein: CASSPQDLDQPQHF
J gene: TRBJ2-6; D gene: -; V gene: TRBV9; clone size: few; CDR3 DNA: TGTGCCAGCAGCGGCATGACATACTCTGGGGCCAACGTCCTGACTTTC; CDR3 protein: CASSGMTYSGANVLTF
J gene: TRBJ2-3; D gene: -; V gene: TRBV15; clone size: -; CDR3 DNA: TGTGCCACCAGCAGAGGAAGGGCGGGTACGCAGTATTTT; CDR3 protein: CATSRGRAGTQYF
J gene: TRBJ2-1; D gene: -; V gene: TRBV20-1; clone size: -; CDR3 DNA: TGCAGTGCTAGAGGGGGTGGCGGTTATGAGCAGTTCTTC; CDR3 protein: CSARGGGGYEQFF
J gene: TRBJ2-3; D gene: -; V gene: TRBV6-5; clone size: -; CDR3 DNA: TGTGCCAGCAGTTACTCGAGTAGTGCAGCCCTCACAGATACGCAGTATTTT; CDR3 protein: CASSYSSSAALTDTQYF
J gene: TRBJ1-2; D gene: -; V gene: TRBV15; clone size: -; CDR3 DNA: TGTGCCACCAGCAGAGATACAGGCCCCTATGGCTACACCTTC; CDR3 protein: CATSRDTGPYGYTF
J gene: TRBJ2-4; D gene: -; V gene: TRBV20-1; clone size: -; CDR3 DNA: TGCAGTGCTGCAAATCGAGTCATTCAGTACTTC; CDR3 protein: CSAANRVIQYF
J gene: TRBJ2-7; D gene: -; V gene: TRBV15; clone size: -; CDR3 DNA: TGTGCCACCAGCAGAGTAGGGACCTGGCAGCAGTACTTC; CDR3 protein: CATSRVGTWQQYF
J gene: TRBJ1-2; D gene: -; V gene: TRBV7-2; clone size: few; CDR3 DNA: TGTGCCAGCAGCCCTAGATGGGGGAGTGATGGCTACACCTTC; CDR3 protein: CASSPRWGSDGYTF
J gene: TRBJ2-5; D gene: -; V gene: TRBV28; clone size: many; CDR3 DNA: TGCGCCAGCAGCTTGCAACAAGAGACCCAGTACTTC; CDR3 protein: CASSLQQETQYF
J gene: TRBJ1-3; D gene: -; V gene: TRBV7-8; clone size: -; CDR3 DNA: TGTGCCAGCAGCTTAGGGGCTTACTCTGGAAACACCATATATTTT; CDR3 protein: CASSLGAYSGNTIYF
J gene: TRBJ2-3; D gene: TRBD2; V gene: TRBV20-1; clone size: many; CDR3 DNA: TGCAGTGCTAGCGGGAGGTGGGGCACAGATACGCAGTATTTT; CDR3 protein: CSASGRWGTDTQYF
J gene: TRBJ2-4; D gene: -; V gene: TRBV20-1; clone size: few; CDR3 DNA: TGCAGTGCTAGAGATCGAACGCCCGGAGCCAAAAACATTCAGTACTTC; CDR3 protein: CSARDRTPGAKNIQYF
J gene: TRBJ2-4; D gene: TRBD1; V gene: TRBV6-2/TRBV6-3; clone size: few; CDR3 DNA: TGTGCCAGCAGGAGTTACCATAGGGACAGGGGTCGTTACATGCAGTACTTC; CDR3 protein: CASRSYHRDRGRYMQYF
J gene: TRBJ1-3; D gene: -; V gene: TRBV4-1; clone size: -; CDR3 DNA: TGCGCCAGCAGCCTCGCCTCGGGGGACGGAAACACCATATATTTT; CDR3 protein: CASSLASGDGNTIYF
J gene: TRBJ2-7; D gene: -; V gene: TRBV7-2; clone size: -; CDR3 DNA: TGTGCCAGCAGCTCCCCGGGGACCCCTAAGGGCTACGAGCAGTACTTC; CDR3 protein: CASSSPGTPKGYEQYF
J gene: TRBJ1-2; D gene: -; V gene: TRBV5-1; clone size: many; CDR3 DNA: TGCGCCAGCAGCTCTATGACAGCCCCGGCTGGCTACACCTTC; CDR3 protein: CASSSMTAPAGYTF
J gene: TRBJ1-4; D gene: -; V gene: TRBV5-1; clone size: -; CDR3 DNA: TGCGCCAGCAGCTTGGAGCTTTTCGGACCGAAGAAACTGTTTTTT; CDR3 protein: CASSLELFGPKKLFF
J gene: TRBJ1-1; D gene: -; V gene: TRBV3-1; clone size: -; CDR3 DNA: TGTGCCAGCAGCCAAGGTCAGGCCTCCGAAGCTTTCTTT; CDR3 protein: CASSQGQASEAFF
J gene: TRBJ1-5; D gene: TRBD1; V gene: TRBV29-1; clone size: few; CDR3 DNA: TGCAGCGTCGCTGACAGGGCCAACAATCAGCCCCAGCATTTT; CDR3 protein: CSVADRANNQPQHF
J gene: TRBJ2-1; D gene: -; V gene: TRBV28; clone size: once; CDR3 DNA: TGTGCCAGCAGTTTTCTCGGAGTATGGTCCTACAATGAGCAGTTCTTC; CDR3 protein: CASSFLGVWSYNEQFF
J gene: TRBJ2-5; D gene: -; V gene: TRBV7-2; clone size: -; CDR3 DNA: TGTGCCAGCAGCTTAGATTTGTTTTTCGGGGAGACCCAGTACTTC; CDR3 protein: CASSLDLFFGETQYF
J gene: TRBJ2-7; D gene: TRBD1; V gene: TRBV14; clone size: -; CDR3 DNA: TGTGCCAGCAGCCAGCCCGGGACAGAAGACTCCTACGAGCAGTACTTC; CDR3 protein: CASSQPGTEDSYEQYF
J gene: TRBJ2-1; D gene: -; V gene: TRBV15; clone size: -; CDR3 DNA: TGTGCCACCAGCCCTGGACAGTACACCTACAATGAGCAGTTCTTC; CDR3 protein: CATSPGQYTYNEQFF
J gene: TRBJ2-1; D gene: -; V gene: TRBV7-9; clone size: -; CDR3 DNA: TGTGCCAGCAGCTTGTGGGGAGTGACCAATGAGCAGTTCTTC; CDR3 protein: CASSLWGVTNEQFF
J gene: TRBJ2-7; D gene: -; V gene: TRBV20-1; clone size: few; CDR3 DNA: TGCAGTGCTAGAGTAGGGGGGAGGGCCGGAGAGCAGTACTTC; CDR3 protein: CSARVGGRAGEQYF
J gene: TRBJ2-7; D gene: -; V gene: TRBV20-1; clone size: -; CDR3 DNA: TGCTGTGCTAGAGCTAGGGGGGTCTACTCCTACGAGCAGTACTTC; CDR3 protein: CCARARGVYSYEQYF
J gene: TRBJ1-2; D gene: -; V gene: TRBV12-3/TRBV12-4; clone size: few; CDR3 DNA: TGTGCCAGCAGTTTTAGCAGGGTAGATGGCTACACCTTC; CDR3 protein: CASSFSRVDGYTF
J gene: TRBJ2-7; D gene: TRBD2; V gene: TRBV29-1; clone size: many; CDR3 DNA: TGCAGCGTTGTTTCGGGAGGTTACGAGCAGTACTTC; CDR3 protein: CSVVSGGYEQYF
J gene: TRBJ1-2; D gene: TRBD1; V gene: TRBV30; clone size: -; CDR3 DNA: TGTGCCTGGCGGACAGGGGGTTGGGGCTACACCTTC; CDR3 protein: CAWRTGGWGYTF
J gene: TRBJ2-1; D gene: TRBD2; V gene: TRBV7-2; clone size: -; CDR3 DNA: TGTGCCAGCAGCCCCGAACTAGCGAGCTCCTACAATGAGCAGTTCTTC; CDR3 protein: CASSPELASSYNEQFF
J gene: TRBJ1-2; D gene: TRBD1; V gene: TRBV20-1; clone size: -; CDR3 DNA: TGCAGTGCTAGAATTTTACAGGGGGACTATGGCTACACCTTC; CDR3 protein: CSARILQGDYGYTF
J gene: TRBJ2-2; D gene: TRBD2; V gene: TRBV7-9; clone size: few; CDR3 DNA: TGTGCCAGCAGCCCGCGGAGCGGGAGGGCCCGAACCGGGGAGCTGTTTTTT; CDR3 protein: CASSPRSGRARTGELFF
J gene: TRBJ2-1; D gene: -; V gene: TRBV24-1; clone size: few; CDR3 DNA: TGTGCCACCAGTGATTTGCAAGGGGGTGGGGATGAGCAGTTCTTC; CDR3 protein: CATSDLQGGGDEQFF
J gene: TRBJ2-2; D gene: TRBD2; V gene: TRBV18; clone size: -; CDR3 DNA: TGTGCCAGCTCACCCCGGACTAGCGGGACAACCGGGGAGCTGTTTTTT; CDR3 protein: CASSPRTSGTTGELFF